These T cell receptor beta chains were read from a single sample in a study of T cell responses to AZD1222 COVID-19 vaccine. Clones were sequenced by immunoSEQ multiplex PCR, and TCRdb holds only the in-frame ones, with some missing. Of 95,000 to 120,000 clones detected, approximately 89% appear once; the ten largest clones hold 3% to 3.5%. Material: peripheral blood, obtained on day 0 of MenACWY control vaccination. Receptors originate from an adult in good health. CDR3s include the opening cysteine and the closing phenylalanine or tryptophan. Each record gives: D gene, V gene, CDR3 protein. The D gene is left open where the match is weak.

TRBD1	TRBV28	CASSWGRRDSRSRAGNTIYF
.	TRBV5-3	CARSHGPKPIETQYF
.	TRBV11-2	CASSSGVTATYEQYF
TRBD2	TRBV6-5	CASRGGGGNEQFF
.	TRBV12-5	CASGHLLAPQHF
TRBD1	TRBV29-1	CSVPDRRYGRNEQFF
.	TRBV19	CASSNQASYYEQYF
.	TRBV2	CASSEALNYPGYNSPLHF
.	TRBV7-8	CASSRIPGKVPNSPLHF
.	TRBV29-1	CSVSEGGNQPQHF
TRBD2	TRBV11-2	CASSISGVTYEQYF
.	TRBV7-9	CASRAGVVNSPLHF
TRBD1	TRBV20-1	CSASLPGQGGEQYF
.	TRBV10-3	CAISAHVQETQYF
.	TRBV19	CASSTRVVPGANVLTF
.	TRBV5-1	CASSAGTSQIAQYF
TRBD1	TRBV6-2/TRBV6-3	CASSLAGGYGYTF
.	TRBV5-4	CASSGTGFTEAFF
TRBD1	TRBV18	CASSPLRDSEPYGYTF
.	TRBV9	CASSVYQTPYEQYF
.	TRBV4-1	CASSQGGLGRSQPQHF
.	TRBV9	CASTRGGNVADTQYF
TRBD2	TRBV30	CAWRLAGGAGELFF
.	TRBV7-2	CASSLKGVGAEAFF
.	TRBV5-8	CASSLYLQETQYF
TRBD2	TRBV7-9	CASSSLSGGLVDTQYF
TRBD1	TRBV24-1	CATSDPGTGVYEQYF
.	TRBV30	CAWSPETNEKLFF
TRBD1	TRBV6-5	CASRTGGNGQPQHF
TRBD1	TRBV6-5	CASRPGQGASYGYTF
.	TRBV10-3	CAISPRWASTDTQYF
.	TRBV18	CASSPRENSPLHF
.	TRBV3-1/TRBV3-2	CASSIGGNTEAFF
.	TRBV27	CASSEVGSNQPQHF
TRBD2	TRBV10-3	CAIRRFGGGQDNEQFF
TRBD1	TRBV30	CAWSRRGLNYGYTF
.	TRBV2	CASSWTEVNQPQHF
TRBD2	TRBV5-1	CASSALAGGGGNEQFF
.	TRBV6-6	CASRHPGAGEKLFF
.	TRBV7-9	CASSLVAGSGANVLTF
.	TRBV6-5	CASSYRGPDYGYTF
TRBD1	TRBV19	CASSMVTGESEAFF
.	TRBV27	CASSSAGGISYEQYF
.	TRBV6-4	CASSEGSYTEAFF
.	TRBV28	CASSLAKRGYTF
.	TRBV7-3	CASRPNTGKNTEAFF
.	TRBV11-2	CASSSLFWASNGYGYTF
TRBD1	TRBV29-1	CSVRTGGRRETQYF
TRBD2	TRBV7-7	CASSGGTALQETQYF
.	TRBV6-5	CASMGQGRYNSPLHF
.	TRBV7-9	CASSSYGGKDQPQHF
.	TRBV5-1	CASSLPLPPYNEQFF
.	TRBV10-3	CAISESHYGYTF